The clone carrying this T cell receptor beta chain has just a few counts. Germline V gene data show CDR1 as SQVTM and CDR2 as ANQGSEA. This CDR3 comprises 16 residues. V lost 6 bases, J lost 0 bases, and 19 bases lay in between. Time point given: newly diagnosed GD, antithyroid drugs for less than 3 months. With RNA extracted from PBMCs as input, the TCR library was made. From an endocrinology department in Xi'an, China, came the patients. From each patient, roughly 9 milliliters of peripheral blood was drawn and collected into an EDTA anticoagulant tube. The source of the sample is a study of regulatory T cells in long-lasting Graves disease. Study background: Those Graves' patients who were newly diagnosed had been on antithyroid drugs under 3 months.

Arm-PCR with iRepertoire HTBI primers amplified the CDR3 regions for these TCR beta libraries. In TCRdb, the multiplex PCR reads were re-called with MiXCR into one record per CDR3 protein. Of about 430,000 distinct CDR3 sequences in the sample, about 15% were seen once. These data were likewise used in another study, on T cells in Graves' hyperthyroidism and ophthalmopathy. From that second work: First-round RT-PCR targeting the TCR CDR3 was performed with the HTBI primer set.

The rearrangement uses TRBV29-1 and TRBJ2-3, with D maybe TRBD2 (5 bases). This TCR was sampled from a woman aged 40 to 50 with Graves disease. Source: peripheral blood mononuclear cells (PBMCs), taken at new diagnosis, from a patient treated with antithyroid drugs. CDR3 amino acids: CSVPGPQRTSTDTQYF. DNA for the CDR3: TGCAGCGTCCCTGGGCCCCAGCGGACTAGCACAGATACGCAGTATTTT.